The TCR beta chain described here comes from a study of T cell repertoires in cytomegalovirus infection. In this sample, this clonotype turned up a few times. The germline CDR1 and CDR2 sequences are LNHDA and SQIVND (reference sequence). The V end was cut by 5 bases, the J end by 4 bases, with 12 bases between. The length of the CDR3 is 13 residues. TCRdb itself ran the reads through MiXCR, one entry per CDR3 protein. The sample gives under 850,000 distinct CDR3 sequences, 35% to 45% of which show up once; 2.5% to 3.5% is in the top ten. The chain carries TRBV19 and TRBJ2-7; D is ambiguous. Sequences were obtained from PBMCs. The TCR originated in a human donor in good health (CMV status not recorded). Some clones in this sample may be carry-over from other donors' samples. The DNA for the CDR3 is TGTGCCAGTAGTCGGACCTGGCTTTACGAGCAGTACTTC. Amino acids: CASSRTWLYEQYF.